The 16 T cell receptor beta chains below come from one sample, sequenced in a study of blood T cell repertoires in COVID-19. The repertoire was sequenced with immunoSEQ multiplex PCR; TCRdb's copy has only in-frame clones and lacks some. The table has more than 70,000 clones, 80% seen once. The specimen was peripheral blood. These receptors were taken from a woman in her sixties or seventies with acute or convalescent COVID-19.

This sequence joins TRBV29-1 and TRBJ2-3; the match to TRBD2 covers 8 bases. CDR1 is SQVTM, CDR2 ANQGSEA, per germline. V lost 4 bases, J lost 0 bases, and 9 bases stayed unmatched. The CDR3 runs to 16 residues. CDR3 DNA: TGCAGCGTTGGGGGACTAGTTGCGTCTAGCACAGATACGCAGTATTTT. This translates into CSVGGLVASSTDTQYF.

J is TRBJ2-1 and V is TRBV6-4, with D perhaps TRBD2 (6 bases). Per germline, CDR1 MRHNA and CDR2 SNTAGT. This CDR3 is 16 amino acids long. Trimming removed 0 bases at V and 9 bases at J, with 18 bases between. The CDR3 sequence is CASSDSRRGTEGEQFF. The CDR3 region has the DNA TGTGCCAGCAGTGACTCGAGGCGGGGAACGGAGGGTGAGCAGTTCTTC.

The V and J genes are TRBV7-2 and TRBJ1-1; D may be TRBD1 (6 bases). V was clipped by 2 bases and J by 4 bases, with 17 bases between them. Per germline, CDR1 SGHTA and CDR2 FQGNSA. CDR3 length: 16 residues. CDR3 coding DNA: TGTGCCAGCAGCTTAAATAGCGGGGGGCTGGGCACTGAAGCTTTCTTT. It is translated as CASSLNSGGLGTEAFF.

This chain joins TRBV6-5 and TRBJ1-2; weak D call: TRBD1 (6 bases). Trimming removed 6 bases from V and 2 bases from J, with 10 bases in between. Germline V gene lookup returns CDR1 MNHEY and CDR2 SVGAGI. The CDR3 is 13 residues long. Written as DNA, the CDR3 is TGTGCCAGCAGGCAAACAGGGAACTATGGCTACACCTTC. Amino acid sequence: CASRQTGNYGYTF.

This clone has only one observation. The chain recombines TRBV7-9 with TRBJ1-2; 7 bases agree with TRBD1. The CDR3 totals 15 residues. Trimming removed 4 bases from V and 0 bases from J; junction bases left unmatched: 5. CDR1 is SEHNR and CDR2 is FQNEAQ in the germline V gene (reference sequence). DNA of the CDR3: TGTGCCAGCAGCTCAACAGGGGCAGCTAACTATGGCTACACCTTC. Its translation: CASSSTGAANYGYTF. Based on the CDR3 plus reference TRBV7-9 and TRBJ1-2, the full variable domain is DTGVSQNPRHKITKRGQNVTFRCDPISEHNRLYWYRQTLGQGPEFLTYFQNEAQLEKSRLLSDRFSAERPKGSFSTLEIQRTEQGDSAMYLCASSSTGAANYGYTFGSGTRLTVV.

The chain uses TRBV27 and TRBJ1-5, with D perhaps TRBD1 (5 bases). V shed 4 bases and J shed 2 bases, with 12 bases lying between them. The CDR3 has 15 residues. In germline, CDR1 is MNHEY, CDR2 SMNVEV (reference sequence). The DNA for the CDR3 is TGTGCCAGCAGTTCCGGGGGGTCAGGCAATCAGCCCCAGCATTTT. It codes for CASSSGGSGNQPQHF.

The gene calls are TRBV19 and TRBJ2-1, with D perhaps TRBD1 (5 bases). The CDR3 has 18 amino acids. Trimming took off 0 bases at V and 0 bases at J, with 15 bases between the two ends. Germline lookup yields CDR1 LNHDA and CDR2 SQIVND (reference sequence). CDR3 bases: TGTGCCAGTAGTATAGACCTGGCAGGGCAACACTCCTACAATGAGCAGTTCTTC. This codes for CASSIDLAGQHSYNEQFF. Looking up the rest from reference TRBV19 and TRBJ2-1 gives the full variable domain: DGGITQSPKYLFRKEGQNVTLSCEQNLNHDAMYWYRQDPGQGLRLIYYSQIVNDFQKGDIAEGYSVSREKKESFPLTVTSAQKNPTAFYLCASSIDLAGQHSYNEQFFGPGTRLTVL.

The CDR3 spells CASSLKAGPANYEQYF. As DNA, the CDR3 is TGTGCCAGCAGCTTAAAGGCGGGACCCGCGAACTACGAGCAGTACTTC. V is TRBV7-3 and J is TRBJ2-7, with D tentatively TRBD2 (6 bases). The V and J ends lost 1 base and 3 bases respectively, with 16 bases between them. Germline loops: CDR1 SGHTA, CDR2 FQGTGA. There are 16 residues in the CDR3.

This chain uses TRBV5-6 with TRBJ1-5; TRBD1 matches 9 bases. The J segment lost 2 bases and the V segment lost 0 bases, leaving 12 bases of the junction unmatched. CDR1 SGHDT and CDR2 YYEEEE come from the germline V gene. The CDR3 totals 19 residues. The CDR3 DNA sequence: TGTGCCAGCAGCTTGGGAGAGGACAGGGGACTACGGGGCAATCAGCCCCAGCATTTT. Amino acid sequence: CASSLGEDRGLRGNQPQHF. The whole variable domain, remainder taken from reference TRBV5-6 and TRBJ1-5, is DAGVTQSPTHLIKTRGQQVTLRCSPKSGHDTVSWYQQALGQGPQFIFQYYEEEERQRGNFPDRFSGHQFPNYSSELNVNALLLGDSALYLCASSLGEDRGLRGNQPQHFGDGTRLSIL.

The genes are TRBV5-1 and TRBJ1-4, with TRBD1 as a possible D gene (6 bases). Germline V CDR1 and CDR2: SGHRS, YFSETQ. V was cut by 4 bases and J by 8 bases, with 18 bases left in between. The CDR3 spans 15 residues. Written as DNA, the CDR3 is TGCGCCAGCAGCCCCAGGGGAGGGTCAGGAGAAAAACTGTTTTTT. It codes for CASSPRGGSGEKLFF.

This clone has just a few counts. This chain joins TRBV2 and TRBJ2-7; TRBD2 is a possible D gene (5 bases). CDR1 is SNHLY, CDR2 FYNNEI, per germline. V was clipped by 10 bases and J by 0 bases, with 13 bases between them. The CDR3 runs to 13 residues. The CDR3 DNA is TGTGCCACCTCAGCGGTGCCCTCCTACGAGCAGTACTTC. Translated: CATSAVPSYEQYF.

J is TRBJ1-1 and V is TRBV7-3; no clear D gene. The length of the CDR3 is 13 residues. V was clipped by 5 bases and J by 1 base, with 8 bases between them. Germline CDR1 and CDR2: SGHTA and FQGTGA. CDR3: CASSVEANTEAFF. The DNA for the CDR3 is TGTGCCAGCAGCGTTGAGGCGAACACTGAAGCTTTCTTT. The full variable domain, completed using reference TRBV7-3 and TRBJ1-1, is GAGVSQTPSNKVTEKGKYVELRCDPISGHTALYWYRQSLGQGPEFLIYFQGTGAADDSGLPNDRFFAVRPEGSVSTLKIQRTERGDSAVYLCASSVEANTEAFFGQGTRLTVV.

The chain joins TRBV7-6 to TRBJ2-7, with a tentative D call TRBD1 (6 bases). This CDR3 contains 16 residues. V was trimmed by 4 bases and J by 2 bases, leaving 18 bases between them. The V gene's germline CDR1 is SGHVS and CDR2 FNYEAQ. The CDR3 nucleotides read TGTGCCAGCAGCTGGGCCCCGGGACAACCCACCTACGAGCAGTACTTC. This encodes CASSWAPGQPTYEQYF.

The gene calls are TRBV9 and TRBJ2-3; 7 bases align to TRBD2. V lost 4 bases, J lost 0 bases, and 5 bases stayed unmatched. The CDR3 has 15 residues. Germline CDR1 SGDLS, CDR2 YYNGEE. This CDR3 is CASSRLASSTDTQYF. CDR3 nucleotide sequence: TGTGCCAGCAGCCGACTAGCCTCTAGCACAGATACGCAGTATTTT. Filled out from reference TRBV9 and TRBJ2-3, the complete variable domain reads DSGVTQTPKHLITATGQRVTLRCSPRSGDLSVYWYQQSLDQGLQFLIQYYNGEERAKGNILERFSAQQFPDLHSELNLSSLELGDSALYFCASSRLASSTDTQYFGPGTRLTVL.

The rearrangement joins TRBV5-6 to TRBJ2-1; D might be TRBD2 (6 bases). This CDR3 region has 14 residues. V lost 4 bases, J lost 10 bases, and 18 bases lay in between. Germline V gene sequence: CDR1 SGHDT, CDR2 YYEEEE. The CDR3, as DNA: TGTGCCAGCAGCCCGGAGGGTGGACTCTTCGAGCAGTTCTTC. It yields the protein CASSPEGGLFEQFF.

This clone was detected once. The chain has TRBV13 and TRBJ2-7; D not resolved. The germline CDR1 and CDR2 sequences are PRHDT and FYEKMQ (reference sequence). The CDR3 extends over 15 amino acids. V lost 0 bases and J 0 bases, leaving 9 bases between the germline ends. The CDR3 region is CASSLGVEISYEQYF. CDR3 nucleotide sequence: TGTGCCAGCAGCTTAGGGGTAGAAATCTCCTACGAGCAGTACTTC.